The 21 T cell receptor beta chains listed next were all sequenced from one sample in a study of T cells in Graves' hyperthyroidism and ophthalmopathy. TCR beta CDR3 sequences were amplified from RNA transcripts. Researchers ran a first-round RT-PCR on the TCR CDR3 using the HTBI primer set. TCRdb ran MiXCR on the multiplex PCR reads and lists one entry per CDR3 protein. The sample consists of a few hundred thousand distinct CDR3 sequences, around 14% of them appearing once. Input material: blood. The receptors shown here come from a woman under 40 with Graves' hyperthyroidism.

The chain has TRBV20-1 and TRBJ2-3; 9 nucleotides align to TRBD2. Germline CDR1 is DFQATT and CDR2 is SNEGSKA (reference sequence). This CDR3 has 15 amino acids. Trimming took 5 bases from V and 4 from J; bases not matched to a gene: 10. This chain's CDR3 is CSAPEGRTSADTQYF. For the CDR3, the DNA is TGCAGTGCTCCCGAGGGGAGGACTAGCGCAGATACGCAGTATTTT.

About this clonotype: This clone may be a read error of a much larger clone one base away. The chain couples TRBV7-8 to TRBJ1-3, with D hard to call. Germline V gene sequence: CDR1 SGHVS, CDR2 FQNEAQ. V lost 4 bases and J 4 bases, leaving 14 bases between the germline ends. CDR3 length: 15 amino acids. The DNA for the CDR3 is TGTGCCAGCAGCTCAGCGCGAACGGGGGGAAACACCATATATTTT. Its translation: CASSSARTGGNTIYF.

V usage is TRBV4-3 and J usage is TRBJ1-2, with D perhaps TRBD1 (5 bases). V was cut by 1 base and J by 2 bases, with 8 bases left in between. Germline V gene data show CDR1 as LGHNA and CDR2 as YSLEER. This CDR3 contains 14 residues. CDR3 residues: CASSQAGANYGYTF. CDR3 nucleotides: TGCGCCAGCAGCCAAGCCGGGGCCAACTATGGCTACACCTTC.

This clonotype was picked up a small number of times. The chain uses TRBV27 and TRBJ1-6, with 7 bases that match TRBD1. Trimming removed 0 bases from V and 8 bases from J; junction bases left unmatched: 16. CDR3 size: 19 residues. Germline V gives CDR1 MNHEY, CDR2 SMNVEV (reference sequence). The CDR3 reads CASSLSGSLVGTVYSPLHF. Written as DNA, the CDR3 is TGTGCCAGCAGTTTATCGGGTTCATTGGTGGGGACAGTGTATTCACCCCTCCACTTT.

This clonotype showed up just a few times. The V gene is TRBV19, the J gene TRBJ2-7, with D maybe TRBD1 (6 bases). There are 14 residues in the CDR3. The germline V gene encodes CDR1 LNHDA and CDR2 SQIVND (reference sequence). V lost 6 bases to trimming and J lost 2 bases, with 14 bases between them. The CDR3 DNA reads TGTGCCAGTAGCCCGGACAGACAGACCTACGAGCAGTACTTC. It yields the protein CASSPDRQTYEQYF.

The CDR3 reads CATSDFRDRGSPLHF. Written as DNA, the CDR3 is TGTGCCACCAGTGATTTCCGGGACAGGGGCTCACCCCTCCACTTT. This chain uses TRBV24-1 with TRBJ1-6; TRBD1 matches at 10 bases. V shed 1 base, J shed 10 bases, and the junction held 3 bases outside the gene matches. This CDR3 is built from 15 residues. Germline values: CDR1 KGHDR, CDR2 SFDVKD.

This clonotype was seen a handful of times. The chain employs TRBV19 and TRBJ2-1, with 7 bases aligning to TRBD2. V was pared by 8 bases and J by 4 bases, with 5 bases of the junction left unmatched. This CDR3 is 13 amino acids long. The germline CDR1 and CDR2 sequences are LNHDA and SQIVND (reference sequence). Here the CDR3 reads CASGRESYNEQFF. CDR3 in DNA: TGTGCCAGTGGGCGGGAGTCTTACAATGAGCAGTTCTTC.

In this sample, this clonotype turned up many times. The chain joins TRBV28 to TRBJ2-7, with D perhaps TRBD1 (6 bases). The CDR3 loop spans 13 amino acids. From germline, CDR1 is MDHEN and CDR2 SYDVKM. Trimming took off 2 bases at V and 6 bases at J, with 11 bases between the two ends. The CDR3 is CASSLIQGGEQYF. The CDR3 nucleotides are TGTGCCAGCAGTTTAATACAGGGCGGCGAGCAGTACTTC.

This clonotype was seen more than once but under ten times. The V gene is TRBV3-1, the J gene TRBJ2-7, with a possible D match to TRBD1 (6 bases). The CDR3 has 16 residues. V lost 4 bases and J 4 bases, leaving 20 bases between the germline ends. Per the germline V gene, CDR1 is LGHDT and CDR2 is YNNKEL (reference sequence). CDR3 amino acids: CASSPIRQGIGYEQYF. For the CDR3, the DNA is TGTGCCAGCAGCCCGATCCGTCAGGGGATTGGGTACGAGCAGTACTTC.

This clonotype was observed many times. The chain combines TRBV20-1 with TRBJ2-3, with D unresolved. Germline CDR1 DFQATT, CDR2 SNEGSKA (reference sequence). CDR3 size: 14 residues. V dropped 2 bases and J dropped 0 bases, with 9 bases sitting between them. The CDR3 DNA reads TGCAGTGCTAGAAGTTTAATTAGCACAGATACGCAGTATTTT. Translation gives CSARSLISTDTQYF.

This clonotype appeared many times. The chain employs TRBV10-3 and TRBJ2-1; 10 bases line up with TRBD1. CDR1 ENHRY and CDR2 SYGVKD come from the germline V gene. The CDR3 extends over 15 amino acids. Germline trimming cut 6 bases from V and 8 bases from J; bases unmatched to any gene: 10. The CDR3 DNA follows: TGTGCCATCAGCAAGGACAGGGGGTCCGGGGATGAGCAGTTCTTC. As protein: CAISKDRGSGDEQFF.

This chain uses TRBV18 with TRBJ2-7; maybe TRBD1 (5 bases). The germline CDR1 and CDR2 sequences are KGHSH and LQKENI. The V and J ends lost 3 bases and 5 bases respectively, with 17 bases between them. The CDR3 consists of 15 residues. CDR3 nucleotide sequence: TGTGCCAGCTCACCGAGACAGTTAGAAGTCCACGAGCAGTACTTC. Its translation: CASSPRQLEVHEQYF.

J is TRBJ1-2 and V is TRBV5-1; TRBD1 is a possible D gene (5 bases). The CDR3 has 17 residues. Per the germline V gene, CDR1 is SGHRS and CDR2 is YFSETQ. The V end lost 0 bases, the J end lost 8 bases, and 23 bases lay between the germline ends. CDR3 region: CASSLGDATVTLGGYTF. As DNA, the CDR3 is TGCGCCAGCAGCTTGGGTGACGCGACAGTGACCTTGGGAGGCTACACCTTC. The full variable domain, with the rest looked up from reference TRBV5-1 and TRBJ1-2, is KAGVTQTPRYLIKTRGQQVTLSCSPISGHRSVSWYQQTPGQGLQFLFEYFSETQRNKGNFPGRFSGRQFSNSRSEMNVSTLELGDSALYLCASSLGDATVTLGGYTFGSGTRLTVV.

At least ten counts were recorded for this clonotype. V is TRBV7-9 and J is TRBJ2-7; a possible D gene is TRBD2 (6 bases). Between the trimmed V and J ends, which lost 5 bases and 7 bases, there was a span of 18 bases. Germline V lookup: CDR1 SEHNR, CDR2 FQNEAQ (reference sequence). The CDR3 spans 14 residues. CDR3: CASSPDQPRGEQYF. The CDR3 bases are TGTGCCAGCAGCCCGGACCAACCTCGGGGGGAGCAGTACTTC.

DNA of the CDR3: TGTGCCAGCAGTTACGGGAGCAGGATCGCCAACGTCCTGACTTTC. It yields the protein CASSYGSRIANVLTF. This rearrangement joins TRBV28 to TRBJ2-6; D may be TRBD2 (6 bases). Germline CDR1 and CDR2: MDHEN and SYDVKM. V lost 4 bases, J lost 7 bases, and 14 bases lay in between. The CDR3 consists of 15 residues.

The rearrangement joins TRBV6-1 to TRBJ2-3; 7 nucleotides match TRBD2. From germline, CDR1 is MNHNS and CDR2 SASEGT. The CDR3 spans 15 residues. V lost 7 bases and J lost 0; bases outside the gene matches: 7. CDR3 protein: CASNRREWSTDTQYF. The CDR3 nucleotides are TGTGCCAGCAACCGGCGGGAGTGGAGCACAGATACGCAGTATTTT.

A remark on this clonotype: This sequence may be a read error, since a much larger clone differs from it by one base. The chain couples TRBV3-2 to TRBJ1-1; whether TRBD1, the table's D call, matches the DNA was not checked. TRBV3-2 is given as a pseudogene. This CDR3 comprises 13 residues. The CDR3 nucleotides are TGTGCCAGCAGCCAAGGGTCCTGGGGTGAAGCTTTCTTT. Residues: CASSQGSWGEAFF.

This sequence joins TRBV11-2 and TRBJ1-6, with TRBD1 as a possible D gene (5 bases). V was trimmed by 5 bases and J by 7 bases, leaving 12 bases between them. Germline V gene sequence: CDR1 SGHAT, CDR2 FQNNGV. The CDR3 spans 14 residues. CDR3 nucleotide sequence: TGTGCCAGCAGCCCCGGGACTACCAATTCACCCCTCCACTTT. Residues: CASSPGTTNSPLHF. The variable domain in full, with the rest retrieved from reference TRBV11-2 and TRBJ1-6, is EAGVAQSPRYKIIEKRQSVAFWCNPISGHATLYWYQQILGQGPKLLIQFQNNGVVDDSQLPKDRFSAERLKGVDSTLKIQPAKLEDSAVYLCASSPGTTNSPLHFGNGTRLTVT.

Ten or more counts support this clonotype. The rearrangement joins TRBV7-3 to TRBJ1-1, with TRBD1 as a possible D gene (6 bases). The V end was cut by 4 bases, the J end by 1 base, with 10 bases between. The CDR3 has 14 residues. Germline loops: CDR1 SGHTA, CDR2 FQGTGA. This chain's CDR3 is CASSYGGPNTEAFF. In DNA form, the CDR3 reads TGTGCCAGCAGCTACGGGGGCCCGAACACTGAAGCTTTCTTT.

Here the CDR3 reads CASRNGQGDYGYTF. The CDR3 bases are TGTGCCAGCAGAAACGGGCAAGGGGACTATGGCTACACCTTC. The rearrangement uses TRBV19 and TRBJ1-2; possibly TRBD1 for D (5 bases). Trimming stripped 9 bases from V and 3 bases from J, with 17 bases between. Germline CDR1 and CDR2: LNHDA and SQIVND (reference sequence). The CDR3 contains 14 residues.

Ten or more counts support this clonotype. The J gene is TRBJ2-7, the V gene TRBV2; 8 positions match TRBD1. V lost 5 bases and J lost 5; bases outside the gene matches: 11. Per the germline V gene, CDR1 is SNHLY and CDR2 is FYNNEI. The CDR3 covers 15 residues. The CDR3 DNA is TGTGCCAGCAGTCCTGGACAGGGAGGTGTCCACGAGCAGTACTTC. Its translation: CASSPGQGGVHEQYF.